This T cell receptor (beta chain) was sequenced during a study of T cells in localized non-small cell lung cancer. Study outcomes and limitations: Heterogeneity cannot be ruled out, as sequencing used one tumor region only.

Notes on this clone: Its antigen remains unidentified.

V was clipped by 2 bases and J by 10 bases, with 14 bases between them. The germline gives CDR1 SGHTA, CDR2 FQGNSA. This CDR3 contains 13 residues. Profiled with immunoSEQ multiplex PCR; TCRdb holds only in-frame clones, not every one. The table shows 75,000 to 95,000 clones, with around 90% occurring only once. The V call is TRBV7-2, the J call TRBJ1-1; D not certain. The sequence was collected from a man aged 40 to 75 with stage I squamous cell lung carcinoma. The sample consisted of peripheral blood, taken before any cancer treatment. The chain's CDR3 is CASSLRQAQRAFF. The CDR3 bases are TGTGCCAGCAGCTTAAGACAAGCCCAGCGAGCTTTCTTT.